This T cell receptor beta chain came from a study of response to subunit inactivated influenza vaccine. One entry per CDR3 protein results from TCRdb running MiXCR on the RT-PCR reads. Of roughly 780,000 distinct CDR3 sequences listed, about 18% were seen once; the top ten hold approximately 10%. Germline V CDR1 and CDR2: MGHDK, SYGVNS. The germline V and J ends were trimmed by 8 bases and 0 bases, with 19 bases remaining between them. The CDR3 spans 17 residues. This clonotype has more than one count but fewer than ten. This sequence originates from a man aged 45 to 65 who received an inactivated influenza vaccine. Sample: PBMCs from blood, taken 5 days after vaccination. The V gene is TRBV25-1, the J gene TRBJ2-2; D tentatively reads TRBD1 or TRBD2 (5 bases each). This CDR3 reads CASSGTVGFANTGELFF. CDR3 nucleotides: TGTGCCAGCTCCGGGACGGTGGGTTTCGCGAACACCGGGGAGCTGTTTTTT.